This T cell receptor (beta chain) was captured by sequencing in a study of blood T cell repertoires in COVID-19. Study context: T cells, B-cell-depleted T cells, or PBMCs provided the cDNA or gDNA that served as material.

This clone came up once. Authors' data handling: Reference gene primers were amplified, and this amplification served to estimate nucleated cell counts. TCRdb's table, derived via immunoSEQ multiplex PCR, lists solely in-frame clones and lacks some. The D gene and trimming were derived from the DNA, and the V and J assignments and clone size from that table. The sample includes a few hundred thousand clones, 70% to 90% of them seen just once. CDR1 is KGHSH and CDR2 is LQKENI in the germline V gene. V shed 1 base and J shed 0 bases, with 10 bases lying between them. The CDR3 loop spans 16 amino acids. The TCR comes from an elderly man with acute or convalescent COVID-19. The chain carries TRBV18 and TRBJ1-3; D uncertain. Sequencing was done on a sample of peripheral blood. The CDR3 bases are TGTGCCAGCTCACCACTACCGACTGACTCTGGAAACACCATATATTTT. It is translated as CASSPLPTDSGNTIYF. The full variable domain, its missing parts supplied by reference TRBV18 and TRBJ1-3, is NAGVMQNPRHLVRRRGQEARLRCSPMKGHSHVYWYRQLPEEGLKFMVYLQKENIIDESGMPKERFSAEFPKEGPSILRIQQVVRGDSAAYFCASSPLPTDSGNTIYFGEGSWLTVV.